The 3 T cell receptor beta chains below all came from one sample that was sequenced in a study of T-cell reconstitution after alpha-beta-depleted transplantation in children. The authors prepared the TCRbeta library with unique molecular identifiers. One entry per CDR3 protein results from TCRdb running MiXCR on the PCR reads. The sample contains 380,000 or so distinct CDR3 sequences, about 14% of which appear only once. The sample here was PBMCs, taken from the stem cell graft. The origin of the receptors is a human donor who donated a stem cell graft to a child with Fanconi anemia.

The chain carries TRBV11-2 and TRBJ2-1; 7 nucleotides agree with TRBD1. Germline assignment: CDR1 SGHAT and CDR2 FQNNGV. J gave up 6 bases and V 7 bases, and 15 bases lay outside the gene matches. The length of the CDR3 is 16 residues. CDR3 nucleotide sequence: TGTGCCAGCACCTCCGCAGGGGGTCTAAAAGGCAATGAGCAGTTCTTC. Residues: CASTSAGGLKGNEQFF. Looking up the rest from reference TRBV11-2 and TRBJ2-1 gives the full variable domain: EAGVAQSPRYKIIEKRQSVAFWCNPISGHATLYWYQQILGQGPKLLIQFQNNGVVDDSQLPKDRFSAERLKGVDSTLKIQPAKLEDSAVYLCASTSAGGLKGNEQFFGPGTRLTVL.

This sequence joins TRBV30 and TRBJ2-2; no definite D call. Germline CDR1 GTSNPN, CDR2 SVGIG (reference sequence). CDR3 length: 13 residues. V was clipped by 4 bases and J by 5 bases, with 11 bases between them. CDR3 in DNA: TGTGCCTGGAACCACATGCAAACCGGGGAGCTGTTTTTT. Residues: CAWNHMQTGELFF.

This clonotype came up a few times. Here the CDR3 DNA reads TGTGCCAGCAGCTTAGAGTACTACGAGCAGTACTTC. This codes for CASSLEYYEQYF. This chain joins TRBV11-2 and TRBJ2-7; D not certain. The CDR3 is 12 amino acids. The ends were cut back, 0 bases at V and 3 bases at J, with 3 bases in the middle. CDR1 and CDR2 (germline): SGHAT, FQNNGV.